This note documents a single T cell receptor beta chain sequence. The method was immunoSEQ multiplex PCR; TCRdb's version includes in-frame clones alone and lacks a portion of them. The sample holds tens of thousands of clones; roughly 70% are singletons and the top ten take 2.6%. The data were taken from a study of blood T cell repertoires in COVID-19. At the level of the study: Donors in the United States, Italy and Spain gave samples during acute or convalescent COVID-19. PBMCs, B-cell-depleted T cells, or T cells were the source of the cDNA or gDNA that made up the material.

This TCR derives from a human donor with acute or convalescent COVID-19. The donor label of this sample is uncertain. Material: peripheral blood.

CDR3 residues: CATSDSDRRSGNTIYF. The DNA of the CDR3 is TGTGCCACCAGTGATTCAGACAGGCGCTCTGGAAACACCATATATTTT. The chain uses TRBV24-1 and TRBJ1-3; maybe TRBD1 (6 bases). The V gene's germline CDR1 is KGHDR and CDR2 SFDVKD. Deletions cut 2 bases from V and 0 bases from J, with 10 bases between. The CDR3 length is 16 residues.